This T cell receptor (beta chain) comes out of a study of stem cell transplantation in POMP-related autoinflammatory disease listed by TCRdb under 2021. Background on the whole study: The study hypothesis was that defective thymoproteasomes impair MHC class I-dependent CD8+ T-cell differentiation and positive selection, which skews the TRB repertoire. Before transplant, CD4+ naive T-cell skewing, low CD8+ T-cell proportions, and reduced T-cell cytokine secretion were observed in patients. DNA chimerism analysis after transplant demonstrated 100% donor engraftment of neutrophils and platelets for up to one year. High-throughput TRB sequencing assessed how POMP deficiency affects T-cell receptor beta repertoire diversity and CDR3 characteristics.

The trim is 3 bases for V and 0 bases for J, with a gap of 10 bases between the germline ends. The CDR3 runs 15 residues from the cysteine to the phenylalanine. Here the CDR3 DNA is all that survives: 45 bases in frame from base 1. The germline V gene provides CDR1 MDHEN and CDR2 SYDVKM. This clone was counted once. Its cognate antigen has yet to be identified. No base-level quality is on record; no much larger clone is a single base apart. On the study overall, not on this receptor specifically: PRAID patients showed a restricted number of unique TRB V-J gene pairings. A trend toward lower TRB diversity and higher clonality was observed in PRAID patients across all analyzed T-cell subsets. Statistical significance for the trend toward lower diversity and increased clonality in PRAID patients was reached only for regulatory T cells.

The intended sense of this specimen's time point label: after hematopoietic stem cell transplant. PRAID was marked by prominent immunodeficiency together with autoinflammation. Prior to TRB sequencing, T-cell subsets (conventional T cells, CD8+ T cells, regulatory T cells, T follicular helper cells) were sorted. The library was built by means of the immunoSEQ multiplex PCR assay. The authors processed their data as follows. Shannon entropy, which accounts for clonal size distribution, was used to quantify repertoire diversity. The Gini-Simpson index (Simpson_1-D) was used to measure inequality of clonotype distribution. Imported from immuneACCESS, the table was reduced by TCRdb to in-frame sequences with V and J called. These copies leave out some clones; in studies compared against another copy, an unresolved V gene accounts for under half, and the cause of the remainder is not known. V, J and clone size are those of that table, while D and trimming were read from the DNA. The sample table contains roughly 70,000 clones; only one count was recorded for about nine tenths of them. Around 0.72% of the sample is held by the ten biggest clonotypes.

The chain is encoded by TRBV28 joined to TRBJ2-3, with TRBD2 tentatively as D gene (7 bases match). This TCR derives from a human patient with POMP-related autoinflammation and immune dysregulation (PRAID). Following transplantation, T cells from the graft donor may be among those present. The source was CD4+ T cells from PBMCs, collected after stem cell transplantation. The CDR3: CASSFAGASTDTQYF. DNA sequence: TGTGCCAGCAGTTTTGCGGGGGCCAGCACAGATACGCAGTATTTT.